Shown below are 7 T cell receptor beta chains from a single sample sequenced in a study of T cell responses to AZD1222 COVID-19 vaccine. Clones were read by immunoSEQ multiplex PCR, and TCRdb kept only the in-frame ones, dropping some. The data contain approximately 90,000 clones, 86% of them singletons. The material was peripheral blood, obtained on day 0 of AZD1222 vaccination. The origin of the receptors is an adult in good health.

This chain joins TRBV3-1 (or the pseudogene TRBV3-2) and TRBJ2-7, with D perhaps matching TRBD1 (5 bases). The V gene's germline CDR1 is LGHDT and CDR2 YNNKEL (reference sequence). There are 17 residues in the CDR3. V dropped 1 base and J dropped 2 bases, with 18 bases sitting between them. In DNA, the CDR3 is TGTGCCAGCAGCCAAGCGATTCGACAGACCCACCCCTACGAGCAGTACTTC. Protein: CASSQAIRQTHPYEQYF.

This clone was seen a single time. The chain combines TRBV2 with TRBJ2-2; 7 bases line up with TRBD2. Per germline, CDR1 SNHLY and CDR2 FYNNEI. There are 16 residues in the CDR3. J lost 0 bases, V lost 5 bases, and 6 bases had no gene match. CDR3 DNA: TGTGCCAGCAGTCGGGGGGTTGCCACGAACACCGGGGAGCTGTTTTTT. This translates into CASSRGVATNTGELFF.

The table lists this clone with a count of one. The chain uses TRBV19 and TRBJ2-7; 12 bases match TRBD2. CDR1 and CDR2 from the germline V gene are LNHDA and SQIVND (reference sequence). The CDR3 loop spans 15 amino acids. Trimming took 3 bases from V and 4 from J; bases not matched to a gene: 4. CDR3 sequence (DNA): TGTGCCAGTAGTATTCGGACTAGCGGGAAATACGAGCAGTACTTC. Translation: CASSIRTSGKYEQYF.

The rearrangement joins TRBV5-5 to TRBJ2-7; no definite D call. V lost 2 bases to trimming and J lost 0 bases, with 15 bases between them. CDR3 length equals 16 residues. Germline-derived CDR1 and CDR2 are SGHKS and YYEKEE (reference sequence). CDR3: CASSLSMGMSSYEQYF. The CDR3, as DNA: TGTGCCAGCAGCTTATCGATGGGCATGAGCTCCTACGAGCAGTACTTC.

The table lists this clone with a few counts. The chain recombines TRBV11-3 with TRBJ2-5; 11 bases are a match to TRBD2. The CDR3 runs to 16 residues. Germline V gene sequence: CDR1 SGHNT, CDR2 YENEEA. Trimming took 3 bases from V and 2 from J; bases not matched to a gene: 5. CDR3 residues: CASSFPVAGGQETQYF. CDR3 coding DNA: TGTGCCAGCAGCTTCCCGGTAGCGGGAGGGCAAGAGACCCAGTACTTC.

The chain links TRBV6-2 or TRBV6-3 to TRBJ1-1; a weak D match, TRBD1 (5 bases). Germline assignment: CDR1 MNHEY and CDR2 SVGEGT. The CDR3 length is 14 residues. Trimming shortened V by 5 bases and J by 10 bases, and 20 bases separated the two germline ends. In nucleotides, the CDR3 is TGTGCCAGCAGTCCCCCGGGACCGGACTTGGGAGCTTTCTTT. Protein product: CASSPPGPDLGAFF.

This chain connects TRBV7-8 to TRBJ2-3, with 8 bases that match TRBD2. V was pared by 4 bases and J by 2 bases, with 8 bases of the junction left unmatched. CDR1 and CDR2 (germline): SGHVS, FQNEAQ. The CDR3 has 16 amino acids. The CDR3 DNA reads as TGTGCCAGCAGCTACCGGGAGGGGCCGGTCACAGATACGCAGTATTTT. It codes for CASSYREGPVTDTQYF.